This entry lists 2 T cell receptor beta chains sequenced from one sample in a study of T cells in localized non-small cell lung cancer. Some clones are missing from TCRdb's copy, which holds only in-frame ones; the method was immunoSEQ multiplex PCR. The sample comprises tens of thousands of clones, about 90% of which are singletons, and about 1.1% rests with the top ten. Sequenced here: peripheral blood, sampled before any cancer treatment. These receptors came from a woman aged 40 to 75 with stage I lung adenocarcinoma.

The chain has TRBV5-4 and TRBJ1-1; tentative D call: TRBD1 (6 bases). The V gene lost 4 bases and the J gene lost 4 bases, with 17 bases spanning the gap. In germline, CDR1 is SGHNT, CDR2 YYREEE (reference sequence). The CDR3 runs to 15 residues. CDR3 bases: TGTGCCAGCAGCGATAACAGGGTCGGGGGCACTGAAGCTTTCTTT. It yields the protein CASSDNRVGGTEAFF.

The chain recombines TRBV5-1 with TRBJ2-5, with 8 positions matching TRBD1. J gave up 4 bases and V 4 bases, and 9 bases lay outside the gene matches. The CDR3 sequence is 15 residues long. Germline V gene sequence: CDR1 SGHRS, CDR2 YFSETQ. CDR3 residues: CASSPQGEVVETQYF. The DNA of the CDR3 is TGCGCCAGCAGCCCACAGGGGGAAGTAGTAGAGACCCAGTACTTC. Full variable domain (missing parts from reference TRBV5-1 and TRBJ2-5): KAGVTQTPRYLIKTRGQQVTLSCSPISGHRSVSWYQQTPGQGLQFLFEYFSETQRNKGNFPGRFSGRQFSNSRSEMNVSTLELGDSALYLCASSPQGEVVETQYFGPGTRLLVL.